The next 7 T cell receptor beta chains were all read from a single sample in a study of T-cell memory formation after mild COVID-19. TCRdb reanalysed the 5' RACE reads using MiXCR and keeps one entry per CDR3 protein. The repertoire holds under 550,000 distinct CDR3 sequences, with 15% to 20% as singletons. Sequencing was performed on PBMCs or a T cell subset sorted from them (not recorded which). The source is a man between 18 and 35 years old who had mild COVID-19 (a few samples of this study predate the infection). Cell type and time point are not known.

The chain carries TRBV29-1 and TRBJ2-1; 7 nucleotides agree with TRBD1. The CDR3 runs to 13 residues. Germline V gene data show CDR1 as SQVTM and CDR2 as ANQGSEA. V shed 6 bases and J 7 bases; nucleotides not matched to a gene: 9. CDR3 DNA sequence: TGCAGCGTCGCCTTGACAGGGCGGAATGAGCAGTTCTTC. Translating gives CSVALTGRNEQFF.

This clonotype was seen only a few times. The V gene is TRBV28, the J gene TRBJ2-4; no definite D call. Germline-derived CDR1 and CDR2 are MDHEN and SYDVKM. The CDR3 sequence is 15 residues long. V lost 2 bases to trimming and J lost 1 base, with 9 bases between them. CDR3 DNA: TGTGCCAGCAGTTTAGGCAGGTGGGCCAAAAACATTCAGTACTTC. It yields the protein CASSLGRWAKNIQYF. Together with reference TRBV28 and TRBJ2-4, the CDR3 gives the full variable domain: DVKVTQSSRYLVKRTGEKVFLECVQDMDHENMFWYRQDPGLGLRLIYFSYDVKMKEKGDIPEGYSVSREKKERFSLILESASTNQTSMYLCASSLGRWAKNIQYFGAGTRLSVL.

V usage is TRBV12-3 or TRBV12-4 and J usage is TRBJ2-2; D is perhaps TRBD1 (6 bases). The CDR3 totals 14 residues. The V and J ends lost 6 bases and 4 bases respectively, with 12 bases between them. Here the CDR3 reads CASSPDSFTGELFF. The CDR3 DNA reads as TGTGCCAGCAGCCCGGACAGCTTCACCGGGGAGCTGTTTTTT.

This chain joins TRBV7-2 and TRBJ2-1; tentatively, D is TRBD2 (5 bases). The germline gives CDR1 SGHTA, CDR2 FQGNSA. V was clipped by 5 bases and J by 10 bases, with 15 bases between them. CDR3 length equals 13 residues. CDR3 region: CASSPDLLGEQFF. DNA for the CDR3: TGTGCCAGCAGCCCCGACCTACTAGGGGAGCAGTTCTTC.

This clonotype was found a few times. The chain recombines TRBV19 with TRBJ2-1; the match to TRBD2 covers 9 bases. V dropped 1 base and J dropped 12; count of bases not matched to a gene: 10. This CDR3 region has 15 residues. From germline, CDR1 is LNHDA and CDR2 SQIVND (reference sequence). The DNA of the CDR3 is TGTGCCAGTAGTATAGGGAGCGGGGGGTCAGAATGGCAGTTCTTC. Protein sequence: CASSIGSGGSEWQFF.

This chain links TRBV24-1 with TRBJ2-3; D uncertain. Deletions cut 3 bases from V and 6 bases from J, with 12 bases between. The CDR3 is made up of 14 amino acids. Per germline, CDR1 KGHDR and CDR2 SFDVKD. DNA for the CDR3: TGTGCCACCAGTGATCGGCAGGTTCAGGATACGCAGTATTTT. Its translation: CATSDRQVQDTQYF.

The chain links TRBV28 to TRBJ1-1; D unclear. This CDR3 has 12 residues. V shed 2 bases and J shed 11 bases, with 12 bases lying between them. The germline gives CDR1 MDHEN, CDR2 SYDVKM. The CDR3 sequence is CASSLGAGRAFF. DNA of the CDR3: TGTGCCAGCAGTTTAGGTGCCGGGCGGGCTTTCTTT.